This TCR beta chain was captured in a study of CXCR3-negative and CXCR3-positive naive CD8 T cells. In the study overall: Across all libraries, TRB reads numbered 120 million to 150 million, with about 1.5 +/- 0.3 million in each library.

Study results and limitations: With surface CD5 comparable between naive subsets, TCR strength was estimated using properties derived from the TRB CDR3.

In the case of this clonotype: Its antigen is still unknown.

Every CD8+ T cell subset underwent triplicate sorting at roughly 300,000 cells apiece. Naivety in CD8+ T cells corresponded to a CD45RO-CCR7+CD27+CD95- phenotype. CDR3 size: 20 residues. The germline CDR1 and CDR2 sequences are SEHNR and FQNEAQ (reference sequence). Libraries were UMI-labeled 5' RACE TRB cDNA. TCRdb processed the 5' RACE reads again and assigns one entry to each CDR3 protein, with no DNA. The sample's table shows 100,000 to 150,000 distinct CDR3 sequences. Sequencing input: naive CXCR3- CD8+ T cells from blood. Subset reported: CD45RO-CCR7+CD27+CD95- naive CD8+ T cells lacking CXCR3 (TNR3-). The rearrangement uses TRBV7-9 and TRBJ1-3; TCRdb's assignment of TRBD1 cannot be checked, as there is no DNA. The source is a human donor in good health. Some clones in this sample may be carry-over from other donors' samples. The CDR3 loop reads CASSSLSETDRGLSGNTIYF. The full variable domain, completed using reference TRBV7-9 and TRBJ1-3, is DTGVSQNPRHKITKRGQNVTFRCDPISEHNRLYWYRQTLGQGPEFLTYFQNEAQLEKSRLLSDRFSAERPKGSFSTLEIQRTEQGDSAMYLCASSSLSETDRGLSGNTIYFGEGSWLTVV.